This T cell receptor beta chain appears in the sequencing data of a study of blood T cells in healthy people across ages. This clonotype has more than one count but fewer than ten. With 5 bases removed from V and 7 bases from J, the gap between germline ends came to 15 bases. CDR1 and CDR2 (germline): MNHEY, SVGEGT. This CDR3 comprises 14 residues. Primed by a sample-barcoded 5' primer and a J-beta primer mix, a second PCR proceeded for about 7 to 12 cycles. TCRdb re-analysed the 5' RACE reads in MiXCR, keeping a single row per CDR3 protein. The sample comprises hundreds of thousands of distinct CDR3 sequences, around 49% of which are singletons, and around 32% rests with the top ten.

The sequence derives from an older woman in good health. The chain carries TRBV6-2 or TRBV6-3 and TRBJ2-1; TRBD2 is a possible D gene (6 bases). The source material was blood. The CDR3 coding sequence is TGTGCCAGCAGTCGCCCCGCCGGGGGTAATGAGCAGTTCTTC. Protein product: CASSRPAGGNEQFF.